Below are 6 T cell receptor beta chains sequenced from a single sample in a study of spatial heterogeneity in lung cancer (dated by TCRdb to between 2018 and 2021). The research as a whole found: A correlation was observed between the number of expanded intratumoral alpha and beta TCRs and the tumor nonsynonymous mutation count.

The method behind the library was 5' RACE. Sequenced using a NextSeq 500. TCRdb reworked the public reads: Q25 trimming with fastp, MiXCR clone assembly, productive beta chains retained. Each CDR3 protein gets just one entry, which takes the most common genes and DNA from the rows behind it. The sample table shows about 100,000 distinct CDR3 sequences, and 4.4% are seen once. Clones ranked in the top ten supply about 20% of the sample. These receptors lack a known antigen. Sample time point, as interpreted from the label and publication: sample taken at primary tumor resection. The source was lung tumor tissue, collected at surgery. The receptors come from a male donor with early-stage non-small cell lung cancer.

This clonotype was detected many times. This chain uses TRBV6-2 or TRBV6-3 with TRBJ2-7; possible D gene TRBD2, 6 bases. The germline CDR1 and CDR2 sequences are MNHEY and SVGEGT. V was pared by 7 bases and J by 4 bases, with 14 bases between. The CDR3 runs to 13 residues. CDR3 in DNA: TGTGCCAGCACCATCGGGAGCTCATACGAGCAGTACTTC. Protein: CASTIGSSYEQYF.

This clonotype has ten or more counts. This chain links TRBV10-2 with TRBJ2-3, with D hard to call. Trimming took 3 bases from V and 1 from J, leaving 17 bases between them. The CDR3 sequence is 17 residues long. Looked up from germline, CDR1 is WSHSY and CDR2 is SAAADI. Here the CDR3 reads CASSDLTVRTRTDTQYF. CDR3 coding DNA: TGCGCCAGCAGTGATCTGACCGTCCGTACCCGCACAGATACGCAGTATTTT.

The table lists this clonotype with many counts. CDR3 coding DNA: TGTGCCAGCCTCTCGGAGAGCAATCAGCCCCAGCATTTT. Translation: CASLSESNQPQHF. The rearrangement links TRBV28 to TRBJ1-5; no clear D. This CDR3 spans 13 amino acids. V lost 8 bases and J 1 base, leaving 9 bases between the germline ends. From germline, CDR1 is MDHEN and CDR2 SYDVKM.

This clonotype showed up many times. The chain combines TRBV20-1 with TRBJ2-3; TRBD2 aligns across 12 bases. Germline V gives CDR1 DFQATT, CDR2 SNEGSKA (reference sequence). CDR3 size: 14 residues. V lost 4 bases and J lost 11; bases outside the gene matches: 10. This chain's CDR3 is CSAKTRTSGIRQYF. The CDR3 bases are TGCAGTGCTAAGACCCGGACTAGCGGGATCAGGCAGTATTTT.

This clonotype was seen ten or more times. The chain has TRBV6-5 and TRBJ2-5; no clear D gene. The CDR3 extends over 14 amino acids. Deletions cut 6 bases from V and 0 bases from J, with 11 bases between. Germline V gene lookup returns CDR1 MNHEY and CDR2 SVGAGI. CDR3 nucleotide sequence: TGTGCCAGCAGCCTGAACGAGTACCAAGAGACCCAGTACTTC. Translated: CASSLNEYQETQYF.

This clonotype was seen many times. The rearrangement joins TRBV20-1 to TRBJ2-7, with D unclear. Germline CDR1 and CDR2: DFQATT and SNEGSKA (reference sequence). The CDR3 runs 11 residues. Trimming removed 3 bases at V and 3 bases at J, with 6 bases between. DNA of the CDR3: TGCAGTGCTAGTCAGGACTACGAGCAGTACTTC. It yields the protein CSASQDYEQYF.